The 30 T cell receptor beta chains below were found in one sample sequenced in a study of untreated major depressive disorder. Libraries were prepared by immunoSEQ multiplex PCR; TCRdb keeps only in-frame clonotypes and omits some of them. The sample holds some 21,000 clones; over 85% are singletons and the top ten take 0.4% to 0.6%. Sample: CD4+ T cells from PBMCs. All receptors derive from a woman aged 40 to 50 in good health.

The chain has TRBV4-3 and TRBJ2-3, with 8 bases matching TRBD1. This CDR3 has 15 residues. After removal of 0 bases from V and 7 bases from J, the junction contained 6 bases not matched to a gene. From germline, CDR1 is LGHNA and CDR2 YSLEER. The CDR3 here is CASSQEGQVPHTQYF. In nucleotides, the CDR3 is TGCGCCAGCAGCCAAGAGGGACAGGTCCCACATACGCAGTATTTT.

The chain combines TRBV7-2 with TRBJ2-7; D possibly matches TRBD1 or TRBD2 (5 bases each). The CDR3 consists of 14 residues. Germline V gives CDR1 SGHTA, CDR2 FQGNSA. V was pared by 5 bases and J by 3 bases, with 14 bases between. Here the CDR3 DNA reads TGTGCCAGCAGCCCCGGGGACGCCCGCTACGAGCAGTACTTC. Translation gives CASSPGDARYEQYF. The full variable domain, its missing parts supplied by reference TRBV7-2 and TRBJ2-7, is GAGVSQSPSNKVTEKGKDVELRCDPISGHTALYWYRQSLGQGLEFLIYFQGNSAPDKSGLPSDRFSAERTGGSVSTLTIQRTQQEDSAVYLCASSPGDARYEQYFGPGTRLTVT.

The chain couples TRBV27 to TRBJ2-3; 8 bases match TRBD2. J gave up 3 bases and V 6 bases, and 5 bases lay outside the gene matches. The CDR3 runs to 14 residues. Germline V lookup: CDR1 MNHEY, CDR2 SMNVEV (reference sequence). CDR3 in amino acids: CASRQREFTDTQYF. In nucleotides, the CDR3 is TGTGCCAGCAGGCAGCGGGAGTTTACAGATACGCAGTATTTT.

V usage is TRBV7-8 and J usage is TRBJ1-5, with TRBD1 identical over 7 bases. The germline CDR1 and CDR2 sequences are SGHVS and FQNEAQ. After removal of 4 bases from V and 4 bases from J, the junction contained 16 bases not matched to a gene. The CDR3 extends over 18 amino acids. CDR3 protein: CASSSSYTGQADNQPQHF. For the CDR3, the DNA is TGTGCCAGCAGCTCTAGCTATACTGGACAGGCGGATAATCAGCCCCAGCATTTT. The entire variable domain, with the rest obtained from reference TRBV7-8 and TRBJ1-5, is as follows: GAGVSQSPRYKVAKRGQDVALRCDPISGHVSLFWYQQALGQGPEFLTYFQNEAQLDKSGLPSDRFFAERPEGSVSTLKIQRTQQEDSAVYLCASSSSYTGQADNQPQHFGDGTRLSIL.

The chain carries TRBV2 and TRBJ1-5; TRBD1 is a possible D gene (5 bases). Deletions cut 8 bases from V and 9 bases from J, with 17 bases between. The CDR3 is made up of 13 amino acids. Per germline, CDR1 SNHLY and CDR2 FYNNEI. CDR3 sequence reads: CASAGDALSPQHF. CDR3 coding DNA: TGTGCCAGCGCCGGGGACGCCTTATCGCCCCAGCATTTT. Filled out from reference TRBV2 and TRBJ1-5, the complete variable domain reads EPEVTQTPSHQVTQMGQEVILRCVPISNHLYFYWYRQILGQKVEFLVSFYNNEISEKSEIFDDQFSVERPDGSNFTLKIRSTKLEDSAMYFCASAGDALSPQHFGDGTRLSIL.

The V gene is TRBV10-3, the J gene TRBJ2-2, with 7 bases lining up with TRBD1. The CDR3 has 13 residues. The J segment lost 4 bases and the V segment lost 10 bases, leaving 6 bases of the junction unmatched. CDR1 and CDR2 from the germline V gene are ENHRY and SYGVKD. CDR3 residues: CATSGTVTGELFF. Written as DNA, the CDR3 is TGTGCCACTTCCGGGACAGTCACCGGGGAGCTGTTTTTT.

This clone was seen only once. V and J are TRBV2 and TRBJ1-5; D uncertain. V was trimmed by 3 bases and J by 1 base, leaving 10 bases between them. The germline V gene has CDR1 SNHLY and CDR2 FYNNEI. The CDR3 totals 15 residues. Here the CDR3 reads CASSDTVVSNQPQHF. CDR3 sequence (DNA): TGTGCCAGCAGTGACACAGTAGTAAGCAATCAGCCCCAGCATTTT.

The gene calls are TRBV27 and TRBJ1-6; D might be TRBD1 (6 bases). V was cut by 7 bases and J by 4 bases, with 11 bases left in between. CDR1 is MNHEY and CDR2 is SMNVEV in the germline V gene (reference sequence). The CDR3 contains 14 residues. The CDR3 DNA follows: TGTGCCAGCACCCCACAGGGTTATAATTCACCCCTCCACTTT. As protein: CASTPQGYNSPLHF.

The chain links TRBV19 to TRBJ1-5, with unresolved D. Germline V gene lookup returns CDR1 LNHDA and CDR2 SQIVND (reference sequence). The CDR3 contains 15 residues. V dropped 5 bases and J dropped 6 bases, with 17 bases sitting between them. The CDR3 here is CASSAVGGARQPQHF. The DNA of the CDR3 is TGTGCCAGTAGTGCAGTAGGAGGCGCGCGTCAGCCCCAGCATTTT. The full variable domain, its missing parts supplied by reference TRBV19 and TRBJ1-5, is DGGITQSPKYLFRKEGQNVTLSCEQNLNHDAMYWYRQDPGQGLRLIYYSQIVNDFQKGDIAEGYSVSREKKESFPLTVTSAQKNPTAFYLCASSAVGGARQPQHFGDGTRLSIL.

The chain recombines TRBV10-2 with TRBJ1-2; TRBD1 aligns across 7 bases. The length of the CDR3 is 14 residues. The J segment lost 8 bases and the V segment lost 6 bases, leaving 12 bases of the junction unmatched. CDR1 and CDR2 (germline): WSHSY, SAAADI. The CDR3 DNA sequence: TGCGCCAGCAGCCAGCAGGGGGTCGTCGGCGGCTACACCTTC. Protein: CASSQQGVVGGYTF.

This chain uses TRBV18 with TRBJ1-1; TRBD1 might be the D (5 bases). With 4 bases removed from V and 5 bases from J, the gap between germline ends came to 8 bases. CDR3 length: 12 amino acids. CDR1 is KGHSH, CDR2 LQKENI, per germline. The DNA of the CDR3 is TGTGCCAGCTCACTCCAGGGAACTGAAGCTTTCTTT. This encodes CASSLQGTEAFF.

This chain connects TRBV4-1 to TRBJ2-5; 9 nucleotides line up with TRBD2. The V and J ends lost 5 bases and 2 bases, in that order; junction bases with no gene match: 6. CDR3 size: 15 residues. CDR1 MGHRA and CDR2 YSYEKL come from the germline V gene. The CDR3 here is CASSTAGGRQETQYF. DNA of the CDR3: TGCGCCAGCAGCACAGCGGGGGGTCGGCAAGAGACCCAGTACTTC.

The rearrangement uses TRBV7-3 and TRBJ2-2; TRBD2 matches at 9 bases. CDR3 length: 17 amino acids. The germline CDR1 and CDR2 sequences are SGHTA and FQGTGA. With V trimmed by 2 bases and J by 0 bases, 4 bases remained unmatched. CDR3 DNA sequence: TGTGCCAGCAGCTTACCAGCGGGGGGAGCGAACACCGGGGAGCTGTTTTTT. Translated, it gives CASSLPAGGANTGELFF.

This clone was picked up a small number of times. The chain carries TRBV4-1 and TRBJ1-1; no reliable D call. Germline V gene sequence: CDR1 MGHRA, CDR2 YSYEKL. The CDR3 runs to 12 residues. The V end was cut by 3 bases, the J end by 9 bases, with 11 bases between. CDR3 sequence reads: CASSQSSTQAFF. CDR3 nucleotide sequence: TGCGCCAGCAGCCAGAGCAGTACGCAAGCTTTCTTT.

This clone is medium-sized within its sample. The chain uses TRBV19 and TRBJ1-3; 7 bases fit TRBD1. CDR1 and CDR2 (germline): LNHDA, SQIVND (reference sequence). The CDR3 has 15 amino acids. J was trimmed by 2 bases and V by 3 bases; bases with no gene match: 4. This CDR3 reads CASSMSGTAGNTIYF. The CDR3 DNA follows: TGTGCCAGTAGTATGTCCGGGACAGCTGGAAACACCATATATTTT.

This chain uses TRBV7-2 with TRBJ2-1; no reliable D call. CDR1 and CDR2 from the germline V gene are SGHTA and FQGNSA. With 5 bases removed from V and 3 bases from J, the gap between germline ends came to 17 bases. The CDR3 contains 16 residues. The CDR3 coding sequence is TGTGCCAGCAGCCCCCTACGGCTAGAGCTCTACAATGAGCAGTTCTTC. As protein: CASSPLRLELYNEQFF.

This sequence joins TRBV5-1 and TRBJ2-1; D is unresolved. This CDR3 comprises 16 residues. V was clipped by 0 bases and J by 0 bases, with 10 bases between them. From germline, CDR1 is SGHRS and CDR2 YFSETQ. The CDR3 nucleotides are TGCGCCAGCAGCTTGGGTGGAGAATTCTCCTACAATGAGCAGTTCTTC. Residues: CASSLGGEFSYNEQFF.

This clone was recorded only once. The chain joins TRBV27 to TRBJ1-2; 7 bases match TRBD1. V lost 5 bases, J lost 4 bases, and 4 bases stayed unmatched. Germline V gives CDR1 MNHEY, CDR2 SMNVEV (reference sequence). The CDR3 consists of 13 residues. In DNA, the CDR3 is TGTGCCAGCAGTCTAACAGGGGCCTATGGCTACACCTTC. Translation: CASSLTGAYGYTF.

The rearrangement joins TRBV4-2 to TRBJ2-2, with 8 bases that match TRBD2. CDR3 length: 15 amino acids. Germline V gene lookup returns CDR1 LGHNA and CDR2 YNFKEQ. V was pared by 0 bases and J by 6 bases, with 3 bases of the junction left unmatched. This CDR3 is CASSQEGLAAGELFF. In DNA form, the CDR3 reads TGTGCCAGCAGCCAAGAAGGACTAGCTGCCGGGGAGCTGTTTTTT.

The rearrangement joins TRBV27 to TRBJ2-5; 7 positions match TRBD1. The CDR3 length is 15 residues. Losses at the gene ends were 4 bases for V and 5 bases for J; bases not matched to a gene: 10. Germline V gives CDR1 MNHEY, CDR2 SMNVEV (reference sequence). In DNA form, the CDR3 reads TGTGCCAGCAGTTCACCACAGGGGCCGAGGGAGACCCAGTACTTC. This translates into CASSSPQGPRETQYF.

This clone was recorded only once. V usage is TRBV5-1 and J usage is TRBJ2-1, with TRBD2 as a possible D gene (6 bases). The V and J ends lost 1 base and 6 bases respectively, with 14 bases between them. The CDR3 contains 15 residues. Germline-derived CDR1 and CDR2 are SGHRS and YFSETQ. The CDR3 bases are TGCGCCAGCAGCTTGAGTCTAGCGTTCGGCAATGAGCAGTTCTTC. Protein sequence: CASSLSLAFGNEQFF.

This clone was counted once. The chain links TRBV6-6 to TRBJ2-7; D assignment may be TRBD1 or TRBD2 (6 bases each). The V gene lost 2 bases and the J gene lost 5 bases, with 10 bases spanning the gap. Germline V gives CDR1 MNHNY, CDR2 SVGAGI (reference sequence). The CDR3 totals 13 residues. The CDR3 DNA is TGTGCCAGCAGTTACCTGGGGGGCCACGAGCAGTACGTC. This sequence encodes CASSYLGGHEQYV.

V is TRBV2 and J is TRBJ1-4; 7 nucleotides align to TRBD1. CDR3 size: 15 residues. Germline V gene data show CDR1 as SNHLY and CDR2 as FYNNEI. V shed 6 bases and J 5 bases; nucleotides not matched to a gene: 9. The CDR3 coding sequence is TGTGCCAGCAGCGAACCGGGACAGACAAATGAAAAACTGTTTTTT. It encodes CASSEPGQTNEKLFF. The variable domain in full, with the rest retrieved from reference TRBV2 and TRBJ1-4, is EPEVTQTPSHQVTQMGQEVILRCVPISNHLYFYWYRQILGQKVEFLVSFYNNEISEKSEIFDDQFSVERPDGSNFTLKIRSTKLEDSAMYFCASSEPGQTNEKLFFGSGTQLSVL.

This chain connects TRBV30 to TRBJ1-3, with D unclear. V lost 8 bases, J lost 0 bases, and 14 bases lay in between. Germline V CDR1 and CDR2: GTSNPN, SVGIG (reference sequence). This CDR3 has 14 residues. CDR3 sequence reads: CAHQTPSSGNTIYF. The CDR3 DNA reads TGTGCCCACCAGACACCCAGCTCTGGAAACACCATATATTTT.

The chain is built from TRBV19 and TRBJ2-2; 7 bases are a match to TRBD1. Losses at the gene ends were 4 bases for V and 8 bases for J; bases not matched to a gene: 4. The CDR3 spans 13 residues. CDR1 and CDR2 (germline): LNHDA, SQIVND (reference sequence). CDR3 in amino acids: CASSRDRMGELFF. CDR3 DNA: TGTGCCAGTAGTAGGGACAGAATGGGGGAGCTGTTTTTT.

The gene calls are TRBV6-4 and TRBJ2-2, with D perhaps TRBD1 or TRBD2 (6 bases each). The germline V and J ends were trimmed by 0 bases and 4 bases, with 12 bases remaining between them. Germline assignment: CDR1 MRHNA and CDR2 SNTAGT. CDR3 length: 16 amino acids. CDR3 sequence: CASSDSTQGGTGELFF. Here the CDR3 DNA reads TGTGCCAGCAGTGACTCGACACAGGGAGGCACCGGGGAGCTGTTTTTT.

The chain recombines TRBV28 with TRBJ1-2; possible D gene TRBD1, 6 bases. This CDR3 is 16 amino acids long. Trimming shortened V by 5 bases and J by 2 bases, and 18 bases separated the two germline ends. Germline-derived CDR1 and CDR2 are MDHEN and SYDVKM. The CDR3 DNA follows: TGTGCCAGCAGTCCGCATCCGGACAGATCAAACTATGGCTACACCTTC. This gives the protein CASSPHPDRSNYGYTF.

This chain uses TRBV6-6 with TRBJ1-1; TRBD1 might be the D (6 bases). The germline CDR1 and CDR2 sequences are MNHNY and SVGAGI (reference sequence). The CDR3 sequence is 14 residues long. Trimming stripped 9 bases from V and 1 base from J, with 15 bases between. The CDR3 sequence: CARENRDPNTEAFF. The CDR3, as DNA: TGTGCCAGGGAAAACAGGGACCCGAACACTGAAGCTTTCTTT.

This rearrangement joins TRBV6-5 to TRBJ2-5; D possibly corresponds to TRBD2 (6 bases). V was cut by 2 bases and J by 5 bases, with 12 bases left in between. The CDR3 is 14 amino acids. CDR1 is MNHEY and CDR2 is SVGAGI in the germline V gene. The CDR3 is CASSYTHGGETQYF. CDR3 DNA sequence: TGTGCCAGCAGTTACACCCATGGGGGGGAGACCCAGTACTTC.

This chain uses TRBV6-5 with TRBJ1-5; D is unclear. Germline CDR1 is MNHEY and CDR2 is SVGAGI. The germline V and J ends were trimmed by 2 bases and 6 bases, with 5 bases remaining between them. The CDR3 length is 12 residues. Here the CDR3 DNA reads TGTGCCAGCAGTTACCCAAGTCAGCCCCAGCATTTT. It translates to CASSYPSQPQHF.